This T cell receptor (beta chain) was profiled in a study of shared clonotypes between healthy human individuals. For the study at large: Aged between 18 and 49, the donors were two women and three men. Whole-study findings and limits: Naive CD4 clonotypes were shared across several donors at 4% to 5%. Clonotypes not shared had lower generation probabilities than those common to all four donors.

Concerning this clone itself: Its antigen remains unknown.

Looked up from germline, CDR1 is KGHSH and CDR2 is LQKENI. CDR3 size: 18 residues. V lost 3 bases to trimming and J lost 2 bases; unmatched junction nucleotides: 1. Deep level was the assay's run setting. Profiled with immunoSEQ multiplex PCR; TCRdb holds only in-frame clones, not every one. The data show about 230,000 clones, with approximately 65% seen just once and around 10% held by the top ten. The TCR sequence derives from a man aged 25 to 45 in good health. The specimen sequenced was memory CD4+ T cells sorted from blood. Subset indicated: CD45RA-negative fraction. The rearrangement uses TRBV18 and TRBJ2-6, with 16 bases that match TRBD2. CDR3 sequence (DNA): TGTGCCAGCTCACCGGGACTAGCGGGAGGGCCTGGGGCCAACGTCCTGACTTTC. This encodes CASSPGLAGGPGANVLTF.